The rows below give T cell receptor beta chains drawn from one sample of a study of blood T cell repertoires in COVID-19. The assay was immunoSEQ multiplex PCR, and TCRdb's table has in-frame clones only and misses some. There are around 200,000 clones in the sample; roughly 81% occur only once, and about 5% lies in the top ten. The material sequenced was peripheral blood. Receptor source: a woman older than 75 with acute or convalescent COVID-19. The CDR3 runs from the conserved cysteine through the conserved F or W. The D gene is left open where the match is weak. Clone size is not always given. Where it is, it says once, few, many or a class for expanded clones.

>TRBJ2-1|TRBV5-1|once|TRBD2
TGCGCCAGCACCCTCACGGCGGGAGGTAAAAATGAGCAGTTCTTC
CASTLTAGGKNEQFF
>TRBJ1-1|TRBV9|NA|NA
TGTGCCAGCAGCGTTAGATCCGGGGCTGAAGCTTTCTTT
CASSVRSGAEAFF
>TRBJ2-7|TRBV19|once|TRBD2
TGTGCCAGTAGTAGCGGGACTATCTACGAGCAGTACTTC
CASSSGTIYEQYF
>TRBJ2-2|TRBV5-1|NA|NA
TGCGCCAGCAGCTTATCCTTCAGGGGCGGAGGCACCGGGGAGCTGTTTTTT
CASSLSFRGGGTGELFF
>TRBJ2-1|TRBV15|NA|TRBD2
TGTGCCACCAGCAGAGATGACTGGGATAGCGGGAGCGTAAGATACAATGAGCAGTTCTTC
CATSRDDWDSGSVRYNEQFF
>TRBJ2-1|TRBV15|NA|TRBD2
TGTGCCACCAGCAGAGAGGCTAGCGGGAACTCCTACAATGAGCAGTTCTTC
CATSREASGNSYNEQFF
>TRBJ2-5|TRBV5-1|once|TRBD1
TGCGCCAGCAGTTCTGGACAGGTCCAAGAGACCCAGTACTTC
CASSSGQVQETQYF
>TRBJ2-7|TRBV6-6|NA|TRBD2
TGTGCCAGCAGTTACTCGCAGCGGGGGGACGGCGAGCAGTACTTC
CASSYSQRGDGEQYF
>TRBJ2-1|TRBV4-3|NA|TRBD2
TGCGCCAGCAGCAATCAATGGCTAGCGGAGACGAGCTCCTACAATGAGCAGTTCTTC
CASSNQWLAETSSYNEQFF
>TRBJ1-2|TRBV7-9|NA|NA
TGTGCCAGCGGACGGACAGAAACAGGCTACACCTTC
CASGRTETGYTF
>TRBJ2-4|TRBV5-1|NA|TRBD2
TGCGCCAGCAGCTTGGATCTAGCGGGGCTAGCCAAAAACATTCAGTACTTC
CASSLDLAGLAKNIQYF
>TRBJ2-2|TRBV10-1|NA|TRBD1
TGCGCCAGCTACAGACAGGGAGTAGGGACCGGGGAGCTGTTTTTT
CASYRQGVGTGELFF
>TRBJ2-7|TRBV25-1|NA|TRBD2
TGTGCCAGCAGTGAACACGGGAGGGCCTACGAGCAGTACTTC
CASSEHGRAYEQYF
>TRBJ2-7|TRBV4-1|NA|TRBD2
TGCGCCAGCAGCCAAGAGAAGACTAGCGGGGTCTACGAGCAGTACTTC
CASSQEKTSGVYEQYF
>TRBJ2-7|TRBV5-3|NA|NA
TGTGCCAGAAGACACTACGAGCAGTACTTC
CARRHYEQYF
>TRBJ2-2|TRBV9|once|NA
TGTGCCAGCAGCGTAGCTACAGGGCTAGCGAACACCGGGGAGCTGTTTTTT
CASSVATGLANTGELFF
>TRBJ2-1|TRBV7-7|NA|NA
TGTGCTAGCAGCTCCAGATCCGGGATCGGGACAAATGAGCAGTTCTTC
CASSSRSGIGTNEQFF
>TRBJ2-1|TRBV7-2|NA|TRBD2
TGTGCCAGCAGCTTCCAGTCGAGGACTAGCGGGTACAATGAGCAGTTCTTC
CASSFQSRTSGYNEQFF
>TRBJ2-3|TRBV19|few|NA
TGTGCCAGTAGTATTTTAGGCGGTACGCAGTATTTT
CASSILGGTQYF
>TRBJ2-5|TRBV27|NA|TRBD2
TGTGCCAGCAGGGAGCGGGAGTGGCAAGAGACCCAGTACTTC
CASREREWQETQYF
>TRBJ1-2|TRBV5-1|once|TRBD1
TGCGCCAGCACAGACAGCCCAGGGGGCTATGGCTACACCTTC
CASTDSPGGYGYTF
>TRBJ2-4|TRBV24-1|NA|TRBD2
TGTGCCACCAGTGATCCGTCCCTCGACGGGAGGATTCAGTACTTC
CATSDPSLDGRIQYF
>TRBJ1-4|TRBV18|NA|TRBD1
TGTGCCAGCTCACGGGGACAGGTTGCAACTAATGAAAAACTGTTTTTT
CASSRGQVATNEKLFF
>TRBJ2-3|TRBV2|once|NA
TGTGCCAGCAGCCTAGATGCAGATACGCAGTATTTT
CASSLDADTQYF
>TRBJ2-7|TRBV6-5|NA|TRBD1
TGTGCCAGCAGTTACGCTAGGACAGGGGTAACCTACGAGCAGTACTTC
CASSYARTGVTYEQYF
>TRBJ2-7|TRBV6-2/TRBV6-3|NA|NA
TGTGCCAGCAGTTTGGAGGGGGCCAGGTACGAGCAGTACTTC
CASSLEGARYEQYF
>TRBJ2-3|TRBV29-1|NA|TRBD1
TGCAGCGTCGAAAGAGGGACAGGGGCAGATACGCAGTATTTT
CSVERGTGADTQYF
>TRBJ1-5|TRBV19|few|NA
TGTGCCAGTAGTATATTGGGCAGGGGCCGAAATCAGCCCCAGCATTTT
CASSILGRGRNQPQHF
>TRBJ1-2|TRBV28|NA|TRBD1
TGTGCCACTTTGGGCGTAGGGGGCCGATTTTTGTATGGCTACACCTTC
CATLGVGGRFLYGYTF
>TRBJ2-7|TRBV27|NA|NA
TGTGCCAGCAGTTTGTGGGGAGCCCCCTACGAGCAGTACTTC
CASSLWGAPYEQYF
>TRBJ2-1|TRBV30|once|NA
TGTGCCTGGAGTCCCCGGGAAACTTACAATGAGCAGTTCTTC
CAWSPRETYNEQFF
>TRBJ2-1|TRBV7-9|NA|NA
TGTGCCAGCAGCTTTGGGGGAGGTCGAAAGTTCTTC
CASSFGGGRKFF
>TRBJ2-7|TRBV19|NA|NA
TGTGCCAGTAGTATAGCAGGGCCCCGCTACGAGCAGTACTTC
CASSIAGPRYEQYF